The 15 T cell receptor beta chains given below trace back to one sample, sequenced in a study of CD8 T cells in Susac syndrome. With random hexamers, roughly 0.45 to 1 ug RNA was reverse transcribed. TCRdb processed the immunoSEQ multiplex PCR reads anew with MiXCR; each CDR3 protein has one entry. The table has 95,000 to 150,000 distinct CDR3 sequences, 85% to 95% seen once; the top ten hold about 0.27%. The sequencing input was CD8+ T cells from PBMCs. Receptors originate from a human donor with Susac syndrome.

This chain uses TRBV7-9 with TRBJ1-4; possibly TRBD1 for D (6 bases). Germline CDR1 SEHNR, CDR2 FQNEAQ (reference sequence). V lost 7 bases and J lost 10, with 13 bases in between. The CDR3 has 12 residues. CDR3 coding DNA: TGTGCCAGCATGCGGACACAGGGAAAACTGTTTTTT. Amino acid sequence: CASMRTQGKLFF.

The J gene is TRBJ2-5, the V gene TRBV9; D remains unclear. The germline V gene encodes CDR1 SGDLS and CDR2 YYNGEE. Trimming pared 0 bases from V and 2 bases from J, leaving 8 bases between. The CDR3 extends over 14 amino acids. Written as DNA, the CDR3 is TGTGCCAGCAGCGTAGACAGTTTTCAAGAGACCCAGTACTTC. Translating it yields CASSVDSFQETQYF.

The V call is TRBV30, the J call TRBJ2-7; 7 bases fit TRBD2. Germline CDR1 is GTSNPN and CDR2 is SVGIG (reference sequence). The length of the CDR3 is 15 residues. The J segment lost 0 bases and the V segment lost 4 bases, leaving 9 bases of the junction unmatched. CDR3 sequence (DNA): TGTGCCTGGAAAGGATTTAGCGGGTCCTCCTACGAGCAGTACTTC. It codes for CAWKGFSGSSYEQYF.

The CDR3 DNA follows: TGCAGTGCTAGCCCCAGCGCAGCTGAAGCTTTCTTT. This translates into CSASPSAAEAFF. V and J are TRBV20-1 and TRBJ1-1; D is unresolved. Trimming took off 3 bases at V and 6 bases at J, with 11 bases between the two ends. Per germline, CDR1 DFQATT and CDR2 SNEGSKA (reference sequence). The CDR3 spans 12 residues.

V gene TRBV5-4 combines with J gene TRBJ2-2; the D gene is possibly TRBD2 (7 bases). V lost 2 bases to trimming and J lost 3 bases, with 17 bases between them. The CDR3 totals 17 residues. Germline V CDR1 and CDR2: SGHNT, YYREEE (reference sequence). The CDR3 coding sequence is TGTGCCAGCAGCTTAGGCGGGGGCTTAATATACACCGGGGAGCTGTTTTTT. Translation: CASSLGGGLIYTGELFF.

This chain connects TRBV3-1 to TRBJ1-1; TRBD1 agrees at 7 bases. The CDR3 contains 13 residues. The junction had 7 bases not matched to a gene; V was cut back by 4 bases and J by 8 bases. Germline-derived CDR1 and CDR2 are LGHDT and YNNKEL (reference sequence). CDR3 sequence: CASSLDREEEAFF. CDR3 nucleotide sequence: TGTGCCAGCAGCCTTGACAGGGAGGAAGAAGCTTTCTTT.

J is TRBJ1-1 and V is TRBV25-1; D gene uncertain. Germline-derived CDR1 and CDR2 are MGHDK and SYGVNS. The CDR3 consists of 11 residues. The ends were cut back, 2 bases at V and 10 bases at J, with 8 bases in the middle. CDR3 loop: CASSEGPVAFF. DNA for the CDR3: TGTGCCAGCAGTGAAGGACCTGTAGCTTTCTTT.

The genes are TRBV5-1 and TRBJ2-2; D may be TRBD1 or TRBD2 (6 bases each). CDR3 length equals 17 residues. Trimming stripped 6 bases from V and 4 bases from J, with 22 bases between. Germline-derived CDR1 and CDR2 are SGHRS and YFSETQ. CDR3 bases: TGCGCCAGCAAGGACCTTAATAGGGGGGACGGCACCGGGGAGCTGTTTTTT. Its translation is CASKDLNRGDGTGELFF.

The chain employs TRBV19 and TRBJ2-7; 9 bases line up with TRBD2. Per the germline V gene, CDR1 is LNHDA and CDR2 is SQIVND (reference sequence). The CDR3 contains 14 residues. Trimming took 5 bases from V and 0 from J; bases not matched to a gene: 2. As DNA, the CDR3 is TGTGCCAGTAGTTCTAGCGGGACCTCCTACGAGCAGTACTTC. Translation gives CASSSSGTSYEQYF.

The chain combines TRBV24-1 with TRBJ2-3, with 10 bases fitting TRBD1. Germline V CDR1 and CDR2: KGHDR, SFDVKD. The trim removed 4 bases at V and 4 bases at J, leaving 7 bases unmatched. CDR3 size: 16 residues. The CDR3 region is CATSDRTGGSSDTQYF. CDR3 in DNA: TGTGCCACCAGTGACCGGACAGGGGGGAGCTCAGATACGCAGTATTTT.

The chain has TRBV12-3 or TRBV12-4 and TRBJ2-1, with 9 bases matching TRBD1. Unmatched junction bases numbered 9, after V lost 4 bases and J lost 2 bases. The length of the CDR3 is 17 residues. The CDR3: CASSSRQGDSPYNEQFF. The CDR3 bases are TGTGCCAGCAGTTCCCGACAGGGGGATAGCCCCTACAATGAGCAGTTCTTC.

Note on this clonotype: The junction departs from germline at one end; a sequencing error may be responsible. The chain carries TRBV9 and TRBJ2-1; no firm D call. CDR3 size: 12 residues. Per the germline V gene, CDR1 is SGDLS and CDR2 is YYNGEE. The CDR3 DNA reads TGTGCCAGCAGTGTAGGATCCCATGAGCAGTTCTTC. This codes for CASSVGSHEQFF.

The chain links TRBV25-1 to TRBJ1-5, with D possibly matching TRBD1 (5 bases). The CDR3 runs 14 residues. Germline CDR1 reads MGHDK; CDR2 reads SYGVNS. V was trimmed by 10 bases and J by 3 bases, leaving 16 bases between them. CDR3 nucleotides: TGTGCCACCGGGGCAGGGTCTCTCAATCAGCCCCAGCATTTT. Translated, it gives CATGAGSLNQPQHF.

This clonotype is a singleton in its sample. CDR3 sequence: CATSDHDSDEQYF. The CDR3 DNA reads TGTGCCACCAGTGATCATGACAGTGACGAGCAGTACTTC. The rearrangement links TRBV24-1 to TRBJ2-7; possible D gene TRBD1, 5 bases. The CDR3 sequence is 13 residues long. CDR1 and CDR2 from the germline V gene are KGHDR and SFDVKD. V was clipped by 3 bases and J by 5 bases, with 10 bases between them.

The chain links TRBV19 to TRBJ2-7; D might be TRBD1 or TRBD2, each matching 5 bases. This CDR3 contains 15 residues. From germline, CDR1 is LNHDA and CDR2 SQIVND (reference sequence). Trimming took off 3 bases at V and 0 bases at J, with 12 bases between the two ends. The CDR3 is CASSIGGGSSYEQYF. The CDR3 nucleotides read TGTGCCAGTAGTATTGGTGGGGGTAGCTCCTACGAGCAGTACTTC.